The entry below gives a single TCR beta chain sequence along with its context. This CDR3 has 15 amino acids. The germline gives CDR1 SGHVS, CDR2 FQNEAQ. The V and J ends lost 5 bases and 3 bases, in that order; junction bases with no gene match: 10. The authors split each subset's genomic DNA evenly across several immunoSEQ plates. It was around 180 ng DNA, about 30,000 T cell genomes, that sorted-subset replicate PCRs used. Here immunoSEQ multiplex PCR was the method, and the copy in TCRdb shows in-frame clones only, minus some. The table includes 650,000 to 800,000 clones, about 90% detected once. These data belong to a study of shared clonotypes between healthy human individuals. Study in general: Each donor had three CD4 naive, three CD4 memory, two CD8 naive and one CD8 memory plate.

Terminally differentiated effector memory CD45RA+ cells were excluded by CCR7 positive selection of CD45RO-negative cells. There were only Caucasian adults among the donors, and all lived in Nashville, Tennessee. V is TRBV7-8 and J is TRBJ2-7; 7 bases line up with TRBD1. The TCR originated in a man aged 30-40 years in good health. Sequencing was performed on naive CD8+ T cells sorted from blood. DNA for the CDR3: TGTGCCAGCAGCGGCCATTGGGACAGCTACTACGAGCAGTACTTC. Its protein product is CASSGHWDSYYEQYF.